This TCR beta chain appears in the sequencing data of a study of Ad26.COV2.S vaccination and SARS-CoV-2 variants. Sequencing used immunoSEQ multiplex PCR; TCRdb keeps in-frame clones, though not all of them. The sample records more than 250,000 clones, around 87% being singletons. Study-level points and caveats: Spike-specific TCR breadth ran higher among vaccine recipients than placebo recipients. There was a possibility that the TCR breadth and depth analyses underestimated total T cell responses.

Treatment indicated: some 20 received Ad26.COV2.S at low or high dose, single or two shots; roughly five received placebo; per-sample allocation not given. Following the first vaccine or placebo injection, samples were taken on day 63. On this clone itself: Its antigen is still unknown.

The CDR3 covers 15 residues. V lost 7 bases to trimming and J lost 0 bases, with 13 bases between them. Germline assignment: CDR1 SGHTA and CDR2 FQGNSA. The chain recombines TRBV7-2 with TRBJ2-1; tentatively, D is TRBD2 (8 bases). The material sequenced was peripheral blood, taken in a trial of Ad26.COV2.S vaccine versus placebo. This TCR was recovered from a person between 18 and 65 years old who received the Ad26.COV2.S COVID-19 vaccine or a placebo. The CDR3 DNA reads TGTGCCAGCACCAGGGGGACTAGCTCCTACAATGAGCAGTTCTTC. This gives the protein CASTRGTSSYNEQFF.